A single sample is the source of the 10 T cell receptor beta chains below, sequenced in a study of cytomegalovirus exposure and HLA in healthy donors. PCR used 60 Vbeta primers and 13 Jbeta primers. The protocol was immunoSEQ multiplex PCR, while the TCRdb copy is restricted to in-frame clones and leaves out a portion. The table includes fewer than 250,000 clones, roughly 80% detected once. Sequencing was done on a sample of PBMCs. The receptors originated from a woman younger than 30 in good health and CMV-seronegative.

The genes are TRBV6-1 and TRBJ1-6; D is perhaps TRBD1 (5 bases). V lost 3 bases and J 0 bases, leaving 9 bases between the germline ends. Germline values: CDR1 MNHNS, CDR2 SASEGT. The CDR3 loop spans 16 amino acids. The CDR3 bases are TGTGCCAGCAGTGACCTGGGGGGCTCCTATAATTCACCCCTCCACTTT. Translated, it gives CASSDLGGSYNSPLHF.

The chain has TRBV12-5 and TRBJ1-3, with D unclear. The CDR3 consists of 14 residues. Germline CDR1 reads LGHNT; CDR2 reads FRNRAP. The germline V and J ends were trimmed by 1 base and 0 bases, with 4 bases remaining between them. Written as DNA, the CDR3 is TGTGCTAGTGGTTTGGAAGCCTCTGGAAACACCATATATTTT. As protein: CASGLEASGNTIYF.

V is TRBV27 and J is TRBJ2-1; the D gene is possibly TRBD2 (6 bases). The germline V gene encodes CDR1 MNHEY and CDR2 SMNVEV (reference sequence). The CDR3 covers 12 residues. V lost 7 bases, J lost 7 bases, and 11 bases lay in between. The CDR3 protein is CASIGGGNEQFF. CDR3 coding DNA: TGTGCCAGCATCGGGGGTGGGAATGAGCAGTTCTTC.

This chain joins TRBV10-3 and TRBJ1-4; D may be TRBD1 (6 bases). This CDR3 is built from 11 residues. Germline V gene sequence: CDR1 ENHRY, CDR2 SYGVKD. The ends were cut back, 6 bases at V and 13 bases at J, with 12 bases in the middle. The CDR3 DNA follows: TGTGCCATCAGACAGGGAGAGGCACTGTTTTTT. This encodes CAIRQGEALFF.

This clone was picked up a small number of times. The gene calls are TRBV30 and TRBJ2-5, with D tentatively TRBD2 (6 bases). Germline V lookup: CDR1 GTSNPN, CDR2 SVGIG (reference sequence). V was trimmed by 0 bases and J by 0 bases, leaving 14 bases between them. The CDR3 runs to 16 residues. The CDR3 region is CAWSVPLLADQETQYF. The CDR3, as DNA: TGTGCCTGGAGTGTACCCCTTTTAGCGGACCAAGAGACCCAGTACTTC.

The chain combines TRBV30 with TRBJ2-3; a possible D gene is TRBD2 (5 bases). Germline loops: CDR1 GTSNPN, CDR2 SVGIG (reference sequence). The V end was cut by 3 bases, the J end by 3 bases, with 19 bases between. There are 16 residues in the CDR3. DNA of the CDR3: TGTGCCTGGAGCGCTCCCGGGCCCGGAGGTACAGATACGCAGTATTTT. This gives the protein CAWSAPGPGGTDTQYF. Full variable domain (missing parts from reference TRBV30 and TRBJ2-3): SQTIHQWPATLVQPVGSPLSLECTVEGTSNPNLYWYRQAAGRGLQLLFYSVGIGQISSEVPQNLSASRPQDRQFILSSKKLLLSDSGFYLCAWSAPGPGGTDTQYFGPGTRLTVL.

Only one count was recorded for this clone. The V gene is TRBV10-3, the J gene TRBJ1-1; 11 bases map to TRBD1. J was trimmed by 5 bases and V by 6 bases; bases with no gene match: 8. CDR3 length: 15 residues. Per the germline V gene, CDR1 is ENHRY and CDR2 is SYGVKD. CDR3 sequence: CAISSPGTGGTEAFF. The CDR3 region has the DNA TGTGCCATCAGCTCCCCCGGGACAGGGGGTACTGAAGCTTTCTTT.

This clone has just a few counts. The V gene is TRBV7-2, the J gene TRBJ2-3; D is uncertain. Between the trimmed V and J ends, which lost 4 bases and 6 bases, there was a span of 14 bases. This CDR3 is built from 14 residues. CDR1 is SGHTA and CDR2 is FQGNSA in the germline V gene. CDR3 sequence reads: CASSWAPSTDTQYF. The CDR3 nucleotides read TGTGCCAGCAGCTGGGCTCCAAGTACGGATACGCAGTATTTT.

The V and J genes are TRBV2 and TRBJ2-2; TRBD1 aligns across 7 bases. Germline CDR1 reads SNHLY; CDR2 reads FYNNEI. V gave up 6 bases and J gave up 3 bases; unmatched junction bases: 13. CDR3 length: 17 residues. In DNA, the CDR3 is TGTGCCAGCAGGGGGACAGTTTCTTTGGGGCACACCGGGGAGCTGTTTTTT. Residues: CASRGTVSLGHTGELFF.

The genes are TRBV28 and TRBJ1-5; possible D gene TRBD1, 6 bases. The V end was cut by 7 bases, the J end by 2 bases, with 15 bases between. The germline gives CDR1 MDHEN, CDR2 SYDVKM. The CDR3 extends over 15 amino acids. In DNA, the CDR3 is TGTGCCAGCACCCCTGACAGGAATCGCAATCAGCCCCAGCATTTT. Its translation is CASTPDRNRNQPQHF.